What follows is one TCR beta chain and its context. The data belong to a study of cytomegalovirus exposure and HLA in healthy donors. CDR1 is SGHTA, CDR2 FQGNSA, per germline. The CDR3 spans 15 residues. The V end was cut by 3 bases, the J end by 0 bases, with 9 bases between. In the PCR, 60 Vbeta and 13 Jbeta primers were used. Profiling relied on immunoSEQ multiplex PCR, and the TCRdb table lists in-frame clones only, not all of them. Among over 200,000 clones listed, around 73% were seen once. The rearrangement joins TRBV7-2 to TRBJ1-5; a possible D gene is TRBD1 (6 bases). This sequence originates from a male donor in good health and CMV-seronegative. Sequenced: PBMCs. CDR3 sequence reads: CASSFRGGSNQPQHF. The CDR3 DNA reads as TGTGCCAGCAGCTTTAGGGGGGGTAGCAATCAGCCCCAGCATTTT.